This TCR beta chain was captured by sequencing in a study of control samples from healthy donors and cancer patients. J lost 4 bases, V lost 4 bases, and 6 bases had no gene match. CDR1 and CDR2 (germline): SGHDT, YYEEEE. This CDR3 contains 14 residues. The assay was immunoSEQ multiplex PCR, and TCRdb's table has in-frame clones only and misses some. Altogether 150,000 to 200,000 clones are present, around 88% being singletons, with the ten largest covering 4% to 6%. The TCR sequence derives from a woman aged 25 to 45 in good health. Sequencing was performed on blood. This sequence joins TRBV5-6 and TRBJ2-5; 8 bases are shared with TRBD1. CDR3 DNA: TGTGCCAGCAGCGACAGGGGATGGGGAGAGACCCAGTACTTC. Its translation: CASSDRGWGETQYF.